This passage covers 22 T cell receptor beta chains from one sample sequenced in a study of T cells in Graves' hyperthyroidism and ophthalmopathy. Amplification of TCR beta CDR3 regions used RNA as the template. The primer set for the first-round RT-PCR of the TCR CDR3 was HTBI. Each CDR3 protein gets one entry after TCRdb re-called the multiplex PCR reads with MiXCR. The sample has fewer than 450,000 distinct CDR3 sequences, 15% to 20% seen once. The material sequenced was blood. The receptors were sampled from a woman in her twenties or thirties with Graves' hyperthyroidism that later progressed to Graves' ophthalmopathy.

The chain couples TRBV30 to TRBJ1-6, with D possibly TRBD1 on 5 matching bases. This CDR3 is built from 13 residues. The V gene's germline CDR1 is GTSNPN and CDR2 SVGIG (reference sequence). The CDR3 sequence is CARAWGRNSPLHF. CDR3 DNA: TGTGCTCGTGCCTGGGGGAGGAATTCACCCCTCCACTTT. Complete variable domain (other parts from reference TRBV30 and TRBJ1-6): SQTIHQWPATLVQPVGSPLSLECTVEGTSNPNLYWYRQAAGRGLQLLFYSVGIGQISSEVPQNLSASRPQDRQFILSSKKLLLSDSGFYLCARAWGRNSPLHFGNGTRLTVT.

CDR3 protein: CASNQNSGNTIYF. The CDR3 nucleotides read TGTGCCAGCAATCAAAACTCTGGAAACACCATATATTTT. The chain has TRBV9 and TRBJ1-3; D is undetermined. From germline, CDR1 is SGDLS and CDR2 YYNGEE. V was clipped by 6 bases and J by 0 bases, with 7 bases between them. This CDR3 comprises 13 residues.

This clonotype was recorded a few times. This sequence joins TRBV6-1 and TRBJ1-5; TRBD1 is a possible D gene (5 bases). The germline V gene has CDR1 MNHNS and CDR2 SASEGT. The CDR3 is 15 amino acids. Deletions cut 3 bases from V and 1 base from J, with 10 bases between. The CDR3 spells CASSDGDASNQPQHF. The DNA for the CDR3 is TGTGCCAGCAGTGATGGGGACGCCAGCAATCAGCCCCAGCATTTT.

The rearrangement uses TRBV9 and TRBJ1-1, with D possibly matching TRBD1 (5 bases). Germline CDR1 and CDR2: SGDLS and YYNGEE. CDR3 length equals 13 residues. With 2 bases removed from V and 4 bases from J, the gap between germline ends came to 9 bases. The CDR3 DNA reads TGTGCCAGCAGCGTGAGTGGGGCCACTGAAGCTTTCTTT. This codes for CASSVSGATEAFF.

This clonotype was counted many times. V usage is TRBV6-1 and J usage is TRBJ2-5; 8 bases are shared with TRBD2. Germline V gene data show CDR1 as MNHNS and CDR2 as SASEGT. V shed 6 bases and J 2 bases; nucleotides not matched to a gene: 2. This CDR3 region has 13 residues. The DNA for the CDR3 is TGTGCCAGCAGAGTAGCGGGGCAAGAGACCCAGTACTTC. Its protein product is CASRVAGQETQYF.

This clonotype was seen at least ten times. The DNA for the CDR3 is TGTGCCAGCAGTGAAACTCTAGTGAAGGTCACCAGAAGTGGAAACACCATATATTTT. Translating it yields CASSETLVKVTRSGNTIYF. The rearrangement uses TRBV6-1 and TRBJ1-3; no reliable D call. CDR3 length: 19 residues. Looked up from germline, CDR1 is MNHNS and CDR2 is SASEGT. Trimming took off 2 bases at V and 3 bases at J, with 23 bases between the two ends.

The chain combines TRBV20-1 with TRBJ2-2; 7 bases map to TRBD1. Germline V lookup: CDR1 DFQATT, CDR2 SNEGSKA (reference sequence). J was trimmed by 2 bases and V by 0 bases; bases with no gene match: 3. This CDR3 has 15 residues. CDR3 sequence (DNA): TGCAGTGCTAGAGATGACAGGGAAAACACCGGGGAGCTGTTTTTT. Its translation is CSARDDRENTGELFF.

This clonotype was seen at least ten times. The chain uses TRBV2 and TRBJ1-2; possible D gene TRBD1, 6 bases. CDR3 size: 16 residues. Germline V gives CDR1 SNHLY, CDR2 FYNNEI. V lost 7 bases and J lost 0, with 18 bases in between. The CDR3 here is CASTLIGGYTNYGYTF. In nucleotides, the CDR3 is TGTGCCAGCACCCTAATAGGGGGTTATACTAACTATGGCTACACCTTC.

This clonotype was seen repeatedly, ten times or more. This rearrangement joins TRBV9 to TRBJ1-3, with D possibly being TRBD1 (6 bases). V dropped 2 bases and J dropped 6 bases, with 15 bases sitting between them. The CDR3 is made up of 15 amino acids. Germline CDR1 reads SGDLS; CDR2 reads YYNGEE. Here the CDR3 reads CASSVVRGSVNTIYF. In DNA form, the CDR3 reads TGTGCCAGCAGCGTCGTCAGGGGTTCCGTAAACACCATATATTTT.

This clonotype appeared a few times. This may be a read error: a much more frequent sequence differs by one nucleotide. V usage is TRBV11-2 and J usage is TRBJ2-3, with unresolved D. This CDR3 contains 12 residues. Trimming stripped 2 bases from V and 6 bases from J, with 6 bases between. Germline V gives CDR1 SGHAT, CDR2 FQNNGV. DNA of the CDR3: TGTGCCAGCAGCTTAAGGGTGGATACGCAGTATTTT. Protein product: CASSLRVDTQYF.

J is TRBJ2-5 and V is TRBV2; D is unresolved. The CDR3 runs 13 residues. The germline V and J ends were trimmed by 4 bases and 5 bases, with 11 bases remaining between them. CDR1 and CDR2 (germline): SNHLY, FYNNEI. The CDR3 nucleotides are TGTGCCAGCAGTGTAGTAGGGAAGGAGACCCAGTACTTC. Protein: CASSVVGKETQYF.

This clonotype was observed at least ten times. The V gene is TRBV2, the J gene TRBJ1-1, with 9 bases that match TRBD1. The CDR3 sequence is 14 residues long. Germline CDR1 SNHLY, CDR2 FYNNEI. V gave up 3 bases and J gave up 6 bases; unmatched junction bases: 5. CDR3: CASSEGQGVSEAFF. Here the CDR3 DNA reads TGTGCCAGCAGTGAGGGACAGGGAGTATCTGAAGCTTTCTTT. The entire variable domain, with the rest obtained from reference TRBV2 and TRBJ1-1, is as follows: EPEVTQTPSHQVTQMGQEVILRCVPISNHLYFYWYRQILGQKVEFLVSFYNNEISEKSEIFDDQFSVERPDGSNFTLKIRSTKLEDSAMYFCASSEGQGVSEAFFGQGTRLTVV.

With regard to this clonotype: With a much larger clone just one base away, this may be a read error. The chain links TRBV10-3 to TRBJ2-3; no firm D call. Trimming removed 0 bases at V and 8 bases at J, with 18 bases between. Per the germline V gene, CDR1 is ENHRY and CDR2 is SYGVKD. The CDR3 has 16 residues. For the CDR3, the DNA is TGTGCCATCAGTGAGTCCACTCCGGACCTCAAAGCTACGCAGTATTTT. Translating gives CAISESTPDLKATQYF.

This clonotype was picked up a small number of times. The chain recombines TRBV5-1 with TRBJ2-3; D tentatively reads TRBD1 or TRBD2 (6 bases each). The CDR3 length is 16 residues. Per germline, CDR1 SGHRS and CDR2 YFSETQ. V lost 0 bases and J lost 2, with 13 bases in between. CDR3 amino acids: CASSLGTGASTDTQYF. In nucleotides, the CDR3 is TGCGCCAGCAGCTTGGGGACGGGGGCTTCCACAGATACGCAGTATTTT.

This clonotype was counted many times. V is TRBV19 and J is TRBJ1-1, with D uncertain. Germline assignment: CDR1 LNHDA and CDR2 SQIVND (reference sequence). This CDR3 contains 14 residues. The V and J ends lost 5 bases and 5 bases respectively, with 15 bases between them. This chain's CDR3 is CASSEDGRITEAFF. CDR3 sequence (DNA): TGTGCCAGTAGTGAGGACGGAAGAATAACTGAAGCTTTCTTT.

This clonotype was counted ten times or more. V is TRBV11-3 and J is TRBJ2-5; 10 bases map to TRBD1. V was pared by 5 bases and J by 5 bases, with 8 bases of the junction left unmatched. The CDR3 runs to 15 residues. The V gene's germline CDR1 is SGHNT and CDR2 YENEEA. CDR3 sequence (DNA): TGTGCCAGCAGCCCGAGGACAGGGGGACGGGAGACCCAGTACTTC. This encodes CASSPRTGGRETQYF.

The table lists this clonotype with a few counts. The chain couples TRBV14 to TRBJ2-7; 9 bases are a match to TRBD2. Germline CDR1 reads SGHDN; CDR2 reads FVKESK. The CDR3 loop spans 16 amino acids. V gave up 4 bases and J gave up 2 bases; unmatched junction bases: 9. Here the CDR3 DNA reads TGTGCCAGCAGCCCGGCGACTAGCGGAGTCGCCTACGAGCAGTACTTC. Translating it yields CASSPATSGVAYEQYF.

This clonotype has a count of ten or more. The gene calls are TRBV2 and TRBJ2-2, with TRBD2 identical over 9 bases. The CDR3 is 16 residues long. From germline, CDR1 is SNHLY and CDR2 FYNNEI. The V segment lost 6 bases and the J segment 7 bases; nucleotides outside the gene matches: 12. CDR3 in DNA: TGTGCCAGCAGCTCCGGCGGGGGGGCCTCGGGCGGGGAGCTGTTTTTT. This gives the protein CASSSGGGASGGELFF.

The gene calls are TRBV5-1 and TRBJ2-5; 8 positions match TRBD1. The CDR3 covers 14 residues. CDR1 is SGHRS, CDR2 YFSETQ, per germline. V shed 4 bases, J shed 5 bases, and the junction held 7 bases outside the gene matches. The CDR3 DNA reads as TGCGCCAGCAGCGTATCAGGGGGCCGGGAGACCCAGTACTTC. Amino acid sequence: CASSVSGGRETQYF.

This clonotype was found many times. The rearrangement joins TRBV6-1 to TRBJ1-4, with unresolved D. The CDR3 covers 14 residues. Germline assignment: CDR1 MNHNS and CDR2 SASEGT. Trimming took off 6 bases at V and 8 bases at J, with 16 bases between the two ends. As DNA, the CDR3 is TGTGCCAGCAGAAGCGGGTCGAGGGCCGAAAAACTGTTTTTT. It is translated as CASRSGSRAEKLFF.

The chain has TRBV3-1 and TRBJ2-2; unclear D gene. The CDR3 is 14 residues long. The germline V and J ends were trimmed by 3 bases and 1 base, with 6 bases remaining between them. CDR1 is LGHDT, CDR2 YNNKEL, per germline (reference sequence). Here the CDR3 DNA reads TGTGCCAGCAGCCACCCACGGAACACCGGGGAGCTGTTTTTT. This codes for CASSHPRNTGELFF.

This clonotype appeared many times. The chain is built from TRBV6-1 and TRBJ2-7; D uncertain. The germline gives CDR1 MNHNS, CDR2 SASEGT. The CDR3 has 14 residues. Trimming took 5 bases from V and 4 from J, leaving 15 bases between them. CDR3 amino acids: CASSYGLLGYEQYF. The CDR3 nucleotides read TGTGCCAGCAGTTACGGGCTTTTGGGATACGAGCAGTACTTC.